This paragraph covers one TCR beta chain sequence. In its sample, this clone was seen a few times. This clone's antigen is unknown. No quality values exist for individual bases; no much larger clone is one base distant. The germline V gene (reference sequence) gives CDR1 as SGHAT and CDR2 as FQDESV. Reading from cysteine to phenylalanine, the CDR3 counts 14 amino acids. The read is trimmed to its CDR3 DNA, 42 bases read in frame from base 1. V and J lose 5 bases and 5 bases, and a span of 16 bases separates them. The cohort was made up of roughly 670 healthy bone marrow donors. At the time of sampling, every cohort member was nominally healthy, though immune exposures that went unrecorded were likely present. The donor tested CMV seronegative and was one of the 352 seronegative cohort members. A peripheral blood sample was collected from each donor, and TCR beta sequencing was performed on peripheral blood mononuclear cells. Genomic DNA extraction from the blood cell samples was performed with the Qiagen DNeasy Blood Extraction Kit.

The data were taken from a study of cytomegalovirus exposure and HLA in healthy donors (dated by TCRdb to the late 2010s). Notes on the research overall: An earlier analysis of approximately 640 of the donors reported approximately 270 Gb of sequence data and 100 million to 130 million unique TCR beta sequences from around 200 million T cells. Among the roughly 390 genotyped donors, roughly 80% belonged to the genetic ancestry cluster associated with self-reported Caucasian donors. The later analysis used no new phenotypic data to find candidate immune exposures, relying instead on TCR beta sequences and their occurrence across donors. The study profiled the T cell repertoires of approximately 700 subjects by immunosequencing and related them to cytomegalovirus serostatus. An earlier analysis of 587 of the donors applied high-throughput TCR beta sequencing to assess whether each TCR beta V gene segment acted as functional or pseudogenic. Class I and class II HLA loci were covered by the typing at four-digit resolution. An early release that covered around 590 HLA-typed donors contained approximately 300 gigabases of sequencing data and 85 million to 100 million unique TCR sequences. Besides the first cohort of around 670 subjects, a separate validation cohort made up of around 120 different subjects was used. Because of strong linkage in the cohort, 4 to 6 DR-DQ haplotypes were treated as single units for association and clustering. In a later analysis, previously published TCR beta repertoires from 550 to 700 donors were re-analyzed and high-resolution HLA genotyping was added so that TCR occurrence patterns could be studied. The aim of the study was to test whether cataloging public T cell receptors could identify signatures of past pathogen exposure. To predict cytomegalovirus infection status, the study combined high-throughput TCR immunosequencing, statistical association of individual TCRs with disease status, and machine learning. All discovery cohort repertoires had been generated using a single sequencing platform. Donor age, sex, ethnicity and CMV serostatus were compiled alongside the repertoire data. Genome-wide SNP genotypes for about 55% of the roughly 670 donors were used in a later genetic analysis, which treated that subset as a discovery cohort. Across some 400 genotyped donors of the cohort, an average of roughly 250,000 unique TCR beta nucleotide sequences per donor were sequenced, and roughly 18% of those sequences were non-productive. Typing coverage varied by locus: roughly 620-640 donors for A, B, C, DRB1 and DQB1; roughly 560 for DQA1; about 600 for DPA1; 400 to 480 for DPB1.

Library prep was done by the immunoSEQ multiplex PCR assay. For the multiplex PCR, a mixture combining 60 forward primers for TCR Vbeta segments and 13 reverse primers for TCR Jbeta segments was used. Amplification of the CDR3 region of rearranged TCR beta genes was performed with a multiplex PCR assay on genomic DNA. On the Illumina HiSeq System, the amplified TCR beta libraries were sequenced as 87-base-pair reads. The study's processing was this. Across the 500 to 850 repertoires, a later analysis counted some 81 million unique TCR beta chains, some 11 million of which were shared by at least two donors. Raw reads were error-corrected and collapsed into unique sequences by a nearest-neighbor algorithm in which closely related sequences were merged to remove PCR and sequencing errors. Alignment of CDR3 sequences to IMGT reference sequences was used to assign V, D and J gene segments. For a sequence to be retained, at least a six-nucleotide match to both a V gene segment and a J gene segment was required. Rearrangements were called productive when the CDR3 lacked stop codons and stayed in frame with V and J; all others were non-productive. CDR3 was defined according to IMGT convention as the region running from the second conserved V-encoded cysteine to the conserved J-encoded phenylalanine. Sequences without an unambiguous match to a single V gene segment were excluded from the earlier analysis of 587 of the donors. In an earlier analysis of around 590 of the donors, a V segment was called functional when productive rearrangements were above 56.7%, and segregating when the standard deviation between donors exceeded 5%. A statistical classification framework was developed to diagnose cytomegalovirus status using the catalog of TCR beta chain sequences. In a later analysis, V and J genes were assigned by comparing TCR nucleotide sequences against IMGT/GENE-DB human TR gene sequences. A later analysis assigned CDR3 sequences and most-parsimonious VDJ recombination scenarios with the TCRdist pipeline. In a later analysis, each TCR beta chain was defined by its CDR3 amino acid sequence together with its V-gene family, and reads without a unique V-gene family were excluded. To address suspected cross-contamination and a sequencing artifact, a later analysis removed some 620 highly shared, low-generation-probability nucleotide sequences. In a later analysis, a clonal expansion index was calculated for each public chain from normalized within-repertoire ranks of inferred template counts. In a later analysis, generation probabilities were computed with a VDJ recombination model fitted to out-of-frame rearrangements, and the resulting probabilities were checked against IGoR. In a later analysis, TCR-TCR, TCR-HLA and TCR-CMV co-occurrence was scored with hypergeometric tests, and a repertoire-size bias correction was applied to TCR pairs. To estimate false discovery rates, a later analysis permuted the HLA or CMV assignments 20 times. A later analysis grouped co-occurring TCRs with DBSCAN, adding TCRdist sequence similarity when clustering within HLA-allele-positive subsets. Repertoires with fewer than 30,000 or more than 120,000 public chains, plus five repertoires with anomalous nucleotide sharing, were excluded from co-occurrence clustering. TCRdb provides this immuneACCESS table in a form limited to in-frame rearrangements. Some clones are lacking; in checked studies, under half of them reflect an unresolved V gene, and why the rest are absent is not known. D and trimming come from the DNA, and the V and J calls and clone size come from that table. The sample includes about 200,000 clones, with 60% to 80% observed a single time. The leading ten clones occupy about 1.8% of the sample.

On the study overall, not on this receptor specifically: A few of the identified cytomegalovirus-associated TCR beta chains were confirmed in vitro to be specific for cytomegalovirus antigens. Roughly uniform sequencing depth across donors was assumed in presence/absence analyses, although this assumption may not hold. According to a later analysis, most CMV-associated TCR beta chains appeared to be HLA-restricted, and the HLA associations seemed to be driven largely by CMV exposure. The authors suggested that the approach could potentially be extended to other disease states and immunological phenotypes. Because HLA typing was unavailable for some donors at each locus, only the typed subset was used in association tests. When HLA alleles, especially DR and DQ, strongly co-occurred, attributing TCR associations to individual alleles was difficult. Only TCR beta chains were sequenced in this cohort, and the absence of alpha or paired-chain data limited detectable features. The classifier was reported to diagnose cytomegalovirus status with high specificity and sensitivity in both the original and validation cohorts. In a later analysis, more than 15,000 TCR beta sequences were associated with specific HLA alleles at a false discovery rate of 0.05. A total of some 180 TCR beta chains were listed by the study as associated with cytomegalovirus. Correlated functional status among segregating V segments might reflect linkage disequilibrium, but an unknown experimental factor could not be ruled out. In a later analysis, the rate of TCR association differed among HLA loci, with DRB1 alleles having the most associated TCRs and HLA-C alleles having the fewest. A further reported finding was that TCR beta sequences accurately predicted the HLA-A and HLA-B alleles for most subjects in the first cohort. In an earlier analysis of around 600 of the donors, most TCR beta V segments were observed in productive rearrangements about 90% or about 30% of the time, broadly matching IMGT annotations. According to a later genetic analysis, donors in an Asian-associated ancestry cluster had fewer N-insertions in productive TCRs than the approximately 630-donor mean. Some 15 rarely observed V segments, including chromosome 9 orphons, were excluded from the earlier analysis of about 600 of the donors because counts were too low. Several of the top co-occurrence clusters appeared to be linked to parvovirus B19, influenza, CMV and Epstein-Barr virus, according to a later analysis. The 87-base-pair reads could not distinguish some IMGT-functional V segments, including TRBV6-2 and TRBV6-3, so those segments were excluded. The only immune exposure information available for the cohort was CMV serostatus. Compared with equally common non-associated chains, HLA-associated TCR beta chains in a later analysis were more clonally expanded and had lower generation probabilities. Across donors, most TCR sequences were observed very rarely, whereas some public TCRs were present in many individuals. A later genetic analysis associated a missense DCLRE1C variant with V-gene and J-gene trimming of TCR beta chains, and an independent cohort replicated the association. A cluster of highly shared sequence variants was judged likely to represent a technical artifact of the sequencing pipeline.

The source material was PBMCs. In this chain, TRBV11-1 is recombined with TRBJ2-7; possibly the D gene is TRBD1, per 5 matching bases. The sequence was obtained from a man between 18 and 29 years old in good health and CMV-seronegative. Read as DNA, the sequence is TGTGCCAGCAGCCGTGATGGGGCACTAAACGAGCAGTACTTC. Its protein product is CASSRDGALNEQYF. Joined to the reference TRBV11-1 and TRBJ2-7 proteins, this CDR3 gives the full variable domain: EAEVAQSPRYKITEKSQAVAFWCDPISGHATLYWYRQILGQGPELLVQFQDESVVDDSQLPKDRFSAERLKGVDSTLKIQPAELGDSAMYLCASSRDGALNEQYFGPGTRLTVT.